The clone carrying this T cell receptor beta chain was detected only a few times. What it binds is unknown. The V gene lost 8 bases and the J gene lost 5 bases, with 19 bases spanning the gap. Looked up from germline, CDR1 is SQVTM and CDR2 is ANQGSEA. This CDR3 has 14 amino acids. Every diagnosis used clinical symptoms, serum thyroxine and TRAb, thyroid ultrasound and orbital computed tomography. Extraction of PBMCs used roughly 10 ml of fresh peripheral blood. This sample stems from a study of T cells in Graves' hyperthyroidism and ophthalmopathy. There were TCR beta CDR3 regions amplified from RNA transcripts. The HTBI set primed first-round TCR CDR3 RT-PCR. TCRdb independently ran MiXCR on the multiplex PCR reads; one entry per CDR3 protein. Of hundreds of thousands of distinct CDR3 sequences listed, over 15% are singletons. Regarding the study as a whole: Prediction of ophthalmopathy progression came a median roughly 6.6 months pre-onset. Blood also contained most expanded thyroid clonotypes above 0.001.

The TCR was taken from a woman aged 18-30 years with Graves' hyperthyroidism. The sample taken for sequencing was blood. The chain combines TRBV29-1 with TRBJ2-1; D may be TRBD1 (5 bases). The CDR3 DNA is TGCAGCTTCCGACGCAAAAGGGGTGACAATGAGCAGTTCTTC. This translates into CSFRRKRGDNEQFF.